The 4 T cell receptor beta chains below come from one sample, sequenced in a study of Ad26.COV2.S vaccination and SARS-CoV-2 variants. Libraries were prepared by immunoSEQ multiplex PCR; TCRdb keeps only in-frame clonotypes and omits some of them. The sample records fewer than 800,000 clones, 89% being singletons. The treatment denotes: some 20 received Ad26.COV2.S at low or high dose, single or two shots; 5 received placebo; per-sample allocation not given. Specimens were obtained on day 63 following the first vaccine or placebo injection. The specimen comprised peripheral blood, sampled in a trial of Ad26.COV2.S vaccine versus placebo. The receptors derive from a person between 18 and 59 years old who received the Ad26.COV2.S COVID-19 vaccine or a placebo.

About this clone: Other DNA sequences in the same sample also yield this CDR3. The chain recombines TRBV24-1 with TRBJ2-1; D is unclear. V dropped 5 bases and J dropped 0 bases, with 4 bases sitting between them. Germline lookup yields CDR1 KGHDR and CDR2 SFDVKD. The CDR3 loop spans 13 amino acids. Written as DNA, the CDR3 is TGTGCCACCAGTGGCAGCTCCTACAATGAGCAGTTCTTC. Translation: CATSGSSYNEQFF.

This clone was counted a single time. The rearrangement links TRBV3-1 (or the pseudogene TRBV3-2) to TRBJ2-7; TRBD1 or TRBD2 may be the D gene (5 bases each). Germline CDR1 reads LGHDT; CDR2 reads YNNKEL (reference sequence). The CDR3 covers 14 residues. V was shortened by 4 bases and J by 2 bases, with 12 bases between the two germline ends. The DNA of the CDR3 is TGTGCCAGCAGCCTCCGGGACGGAACCTACGAGCAGTACTTC. It specifies CASSLRDGTYEQYF.

The chain couples TRBV9 to TRBJ2-7, with 8 bases identical to TRBD2. V lost 4 bases and J lost 2; bases outside the gene matches: 2. Per the germline V gene, CDR1 is SGDLS and CDR2 is YYNGEE. The CDR3 totals 13 residues. The DNA of the CDR3 is TGTGCCAGCAGCCGGGGGGGACCCTACGAGCAGTACTTC. Its protein is CASSRGGPYEQYF. Looking up the rest from reference TRBV9 and TRBJ2-7 gives the full variable domain: DSGVTQTPKHLITATGQRVTLRCSPRSGDLSVYWYQQSLDQGLQFLIQYYNGEERAKGNILERFSAQQFPDLHSELNLSSLELGDSALYFCASSRGGPYEQYFGPGTRLTVT.

The chain is built from TRBV6-5 and TRBJ2-7; tentative D call: TRBD2 (6 bases). CDR1 is MNHEY and CDR2 is SVGAGI in the germline V gene. The CDR3 spans 16 residues. V shed 0 bases and J shed 0 bases, with 12 bases lying between them. The CDR3 is CASSYSIGGDSYEQYF. The CDR3 coding sequence is TGTGCCAGCAGTTACTCGATAGGCGGGGACTCCTACGAGCAGTACTTC.